This is a list of T cell receptor beta chains from one sample in a study of T cell responses to AZD1222 COVID-19 vaccine. Only in-frame clones appear in the TCRdb table, and some are missing; sequencing was by immunoSEQ multiplex PCR. The sample consists of about 140,000 clones, 70% to 90% of them appearing once. The input for sequencing was peripheral blood, taken on day 0 of AZD1222 vaccination. All receptors derive from an adult in good health. CDR3s include the opening cysteine and the closing phenylalanine or tryptophan. Size tells how often a clone was seen (once, few, many) or the class of an expanded clone, and some rows leave it out.

V gene	clone size	J gene	CDR3 protein
TRBV5-5	.	TRBJ1-1	CASSLVGGNTEAFF
TRBV4-1	.	TRBJ2-5	CASTLGLASETQYF
TRBV6-1	.	TRBJ1-1	CASRDQLNTEAFF
TRBV19	.	TRBJ2-7	CASSDTGLYEQYF
TRBV5-1	.	TRBJ2-6	CASRMLSGANVLTF
TRBV19	few	TRBJ2-6	CASSFPGQAIAGANVLTF
TRBV4-1	once	TRBJ2-3	CASSPQLSGSTDTQYF
TRBV5-6	.	TRBJ2-2	CASSVGQMNTGELFF
TRBV11-2	once	TRBJ2-1	CASSLDRRMSEQFF
TRBV24-1	.	TRBJ2-3	CATSDLAPGPTDTQYF
TRBV20-1	.	TRBJ2-7	CSASLGAGEQYF
TRBV19	few	TRBJ2-5	CASSRGGGASKETQYF
TRBV29-1	.	TRBJ1-2	CSVRRGQIYGYTF
TRBV28	once	TRBJ1-5	CASSINWGAQPQHF
TRBV2	.	TRBJ1-3	CASSDRGGNTIYF
TRBV6-2/TRBV6-3	.	TRBJ2-7	CASSWGPYEQYF
TRBV9	.	TRBJ1-2	CASSVPGDRERGGYTF
TRBV6-6	.	TRBJ1-1	CASREQAMNTEAFF
TRBV12-2	once	TRBJ1-1	CASRLALGGSVNTEAFF
TRBV28	.	TRBJ2-7	CASSLEGGAYEQYF
TRBV18	.	TRBJ1-2	CASSPRTGEGYTF
TRBV6-5	.	TRBJ1-2	CASSLQAAGGYTF
TRBV27	.	TRBJ1-1	CASSLSRNTEAFF
TRBV5-1	.	TRBJ2-1	CASSTLAGVYNEQFF
TRBV4-1	.	TRBJ2-2	CASSQVIPRLENTGELFF
TRBV27	.	TRBJ2-5	CASSFHGPYQETQYF
TRBV5-1	.	TRBJ1-1	CASSLQGGNTEAFF
TRBV6-1	.	TRBJ1-5	CASSWTEINQPQHF
TRBV29-1	.	TRBJ2-7	CSVVGGTGFYEQYF
TRBV7-8	.	TRBJ2-3	CASNARSRARSATQYF
TRBV11-3	once	TRBJ2-7	CASSNRGYEQYF
TRBV19	once	TRBJ1-3	CASSIAWDSSGNTIYF
TRBV29-1	once	TRBJ1-3	CSVDMGGDGNTIYF
TRBV30	.	TRBJ1-1	CAWRDRVPTEAFF
TRBV7-8	.	TRBJ1-4	CASSQTRVGEDEKLFF
TRBV6-5	.	TRBJ1-3	CASKVGEGTGNTIYF
TRBV7-9	once	TRBJ1-2	CASRDRGDYGYTF
TRBV28	once	TRBJ2-3	CASSFRSHDTQYF
TRBV10-3	.	TRBJ1-5	CAIRSTGESNQPQHF
TRBV7-9	.	TRBJ2-1	CASSSTSGGALFNEQFF
TRBV4-2	few	TRBJ2-7	CASSQGRRISYEQYF
TRBV10-3	.	TRBJ2-5	CAISERAGPETQYF
TRBV27	.	TRBJ2-5	CASSLRRVTQETQYF
TRBV6-5	.	TRBJ2-5	CACRTGVRETQYF
TRBV19	.	TRBJ1-5	CASSIGGQPQHF
TRBV24-1	.	TRBJ2-3	CATSEAGIGPQYF
TRBV5-4	once	TRBJ2-1	CASSETGDHEQFF
TRBV6-6	.	TRBJ1-1	CASSISHLTEAFF